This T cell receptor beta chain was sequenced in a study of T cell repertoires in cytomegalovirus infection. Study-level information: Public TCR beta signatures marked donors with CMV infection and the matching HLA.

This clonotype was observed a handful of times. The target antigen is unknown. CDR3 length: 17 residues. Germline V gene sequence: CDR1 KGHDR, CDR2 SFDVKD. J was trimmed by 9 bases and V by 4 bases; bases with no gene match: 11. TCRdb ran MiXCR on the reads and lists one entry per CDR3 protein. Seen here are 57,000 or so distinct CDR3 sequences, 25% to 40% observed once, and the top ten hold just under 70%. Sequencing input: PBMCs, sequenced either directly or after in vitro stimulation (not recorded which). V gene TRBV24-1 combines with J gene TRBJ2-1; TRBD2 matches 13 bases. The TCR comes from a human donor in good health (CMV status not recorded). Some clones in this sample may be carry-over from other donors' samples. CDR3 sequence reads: CATSDSGLAGMSAEQFF. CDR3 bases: TGTGCCACCAGTGACTCGGGACTAGCGGGAATGTCGGCTGAGCAGTTCTTC.